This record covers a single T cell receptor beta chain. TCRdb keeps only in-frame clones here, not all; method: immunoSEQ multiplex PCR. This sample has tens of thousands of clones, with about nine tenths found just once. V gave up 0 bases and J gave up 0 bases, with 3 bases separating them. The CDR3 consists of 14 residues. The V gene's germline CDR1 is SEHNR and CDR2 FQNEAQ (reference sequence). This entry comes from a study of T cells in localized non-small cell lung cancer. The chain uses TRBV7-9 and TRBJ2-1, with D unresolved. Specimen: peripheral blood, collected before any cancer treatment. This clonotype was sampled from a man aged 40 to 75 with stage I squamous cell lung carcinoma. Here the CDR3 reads CASSLAGSYNEQFF. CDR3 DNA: TGTGCCAGCAGCTTAGCCGGCTCCTACAATGAGCAGTTCTTC. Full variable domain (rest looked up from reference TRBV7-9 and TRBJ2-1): DTGVSQNPRHKITKRGQNVTFRCDPISEHNRLYWYRQTLGQGPEFLTYFQNEAQLEKSRLLSDRFSAERPKGSFSTLEIQRTEQGDSAMYLCASSLAGSYNEQFFGPGTRLTVL.